The sequence of this T cell receptor beta chain was determined in a study of blood T cell repertoires in COVID-19. This clone was detected only once. TCRdb keeps only in-frame clones here, not all; method: immunoSEQ multiplex PCR. The table lists fewer than 250,000 clones, around 78% of them singletons. The TCR was taken from a woman aged 70 to 79 with active or convalescent COVID-19. Sample: peripheral blood.

Written as DNA, the CDR3 is TGTGCCAGCAGCCAAGCGGCAGGGGTGGTCATTCAGTACTTC. This gives the protein CASSQAAGVVIQYF. The chain carries TRBV3-1 (or the pseudogene TRBV3-2) and TRBJ2-4; TRBD1 might be the D (6 bases). The V end was cut by 1 base, the J end by 9 bases, with 13 bases between. CDR3 size: 14 residues. Germline lookup yields CDR1 LGHDT and CDR2 YNNKEL (reference sequence).